This record looks at one TCR beta chain sequence and its context. Its target antigen remains unknown. The junction shows a germline mismatch at one end, possibly a read error. The CDR1 and CDR2 encoded by the germline V gene (reference sequence) are LGHDT and YNNKEL. The CDR3 spans 11 residues, from the cysteine through the phenylalanine. The read is trimmed to its CDR3 DNA, 33 bases read in frame from base 1. The data originate from a study of regulatory T cells in long-lasting Graves disease (dated by TCRdb to the early 2020s). Describing the broader study: To count as having persistent Graves' disease, a patient had to have received antithyroid drug treatment for over 5 years with TSH receptor autoantibodies remaining persistently positive. Persistent Graves' disease patients were compared with newly diagnosed Graves' disease patients by peripheral blood TCR sequencing and RNA sequencing. The study was registered as a clinical trial and conducted in China. A total of roughly 35 samples underwent TCR sequencing: around 13 from persistent and around 20 from newly diagnosed Graves' disease patients. On average, persistent Graves' disease patients in the clinical cohort had been on antithyroid drugs for about 10 years. Broader findings and caveats from the paper: Preferential use of TRBV28, TRBJ1-2 and TRBJ2-5 was observed in persistent disease, whereas TRBV20-1 and TRBJ2-1 were favored in newly diagnosed disease. Sequencing and analysis were limited to the TCR beta chain. Patients with persistent disease shared more public clonotypes (under 3,000) than newly diagnosed patients did (about 1,000). Only peripheral blood was studied, because thyroid tissue, the primary lesion, was inaccessible. The authors acknowledged the small sample size as a limitation that may reduce accuracy. Compared with newly diagnosed patients, persistent Graves' disease patients had lower TCR Shannon entropy and fewer highly expanded clones, which suggests clonal expansion.

The library was made by multiplex PCR. Sequencer: Illumina HiSeq 4000. CDR3 regions were amplified by Arm-PCR with iRepertoire HTBI primers to construct TCR beta libraries. PCR products were gel purified before sequencing. Regarding the original processing steps: Gene usage analysis of CDR3 amino acid clonotypes used the roughly 60 TRBV and 14 TRBJ segments found across samples. COPE and FqMerger were used to merge filtered high-quality paired reads into contigs. Contigs were aligned with BLAST to IMGT TRBV, TRBD and TRBJ reference genes, and CDR3 was defined per IMGT. Any clonotype with a frequency above 0.1% was counted as a highly expanded clone. Shannon entropy served as the measure of repertoire diversity, while the Gini coefficient captured V-J evenness. A clonotype was considered public if more than one individual shared it. The public sequencing data were trimmed at Q25 with fastp and processed into clonotypes with MiXCR by TCRdb, which kept only in-frame beta chains. Rows merge per CDR3 protein into single entries with the most common DNA and genes. TCRdb, not the original authors, processed these V and J calls. This sample comprises 310,000 or so distinct CDR3 sequences, around 20% of them detected only once. The ten largest clones represent less than 35% of the sample.

The sample's time point label is to be understood as: persistent/refractory GD, antithyroid drugs over 5 years with positive TRAb. For both TCR sequencing and RNA sequencing, RNA was extracted from PBMCs in TRIzol. The diagnosis of Graves' disease was made according to American Thyroid Association guidelines. The patients came from an endocrinology department in Xi'an, China. From each patient, 7.5 to 9.5 milliliters of peripheral blood was collected into an EDTA anticoagulant tube. PBMCs were isolated by Ficoll Paque Plus density gradient separation without further T cell sorting. An Agilent 2100 Bioanalyzer and agarose gel were used to assess RNA quality, and a NanoDrop 2000 was used to measure RNA concentration.

This TCR was recovered from a female donor with Graves disease. Recombination joined TRBV3-1 with TRBJ2-7; the D segment cannot be called with confidence. The starting material was peripheral blood mononuclear cells (PBMCs), obtained when the disease was refractory, from a patient treated with antithyroid drugs. The CDR3 sequence is CTSSLGLEQYF. The DNA reads TGTACCAGCAGCCTAGGCCTCGAGCAGTACTTC.